These 30 T cell receptor beta chains were all obtained from the same sample, sequenced in a study of blood T cell repertoires in COVID-19 (TCRdb year 2020). Preparation of the library involved the immunoSEQ multiplex PCR assay. The table comes from immuneACCESS by way of TCRdb, which keeps in-frame sequences with V and J called. Part of the clones is missing from these tables; in studies checked, under half for an unresolved V gene and the rest for unknown reasons. Across this sample there are fewer than 200,000 clones, with more than 80% seen only once. The top ten clones comprise roughly 8% of the sample. Sample: peripheral blood. These receptors were obtained from a woman aged 55-70 years with acute or convalescent COVID-19.

This clone was counted between two and nine times. The chain has TRBV4-2 and TRBJ2-3; D ambiguous. The CDR3 has 14 residues. CDR1 is LGHNA, CDR2 YNFKEQ, per germline. V lost 3 bases to trimming and J lost 4 bases, with 11 bases between them. As DNA, the CDR3 is TGTGCCAGCAGCCAGGGTCCTGAGGCAGATACGCAGTATTTT. Translation gives CASSQGPEADTQYF.

The rearrangement uses TRBV6-5 and TRBJ1-1; D may be TRBD1 (6 bases). The germline CDR1 and CDR2 sequences are MNHEY and SVGAGI. This CDR3 contains 14 residues. The germline V and J ends were trimmed by 5 bases and 3 bases, with 13 bases remaining between them. CDR3 nucleotide sequence: TGTGCCAGCAGTAACAGGGTCGGGTACACTGAAGCTTTCTTT. This codes for CASSNRVGYTEAFF.

The table lists this clone with a few counts. V gene TRBV11-3 combines with J gene TRBJ2-1; the match to TRBD2 covers 10 bases. There are 16 residues in the CDR3. Germline-derived CDR1 and CDR2 are SGHNT and YENEEA. V shed 6 bases and J 7 bases; nucleotides not matched to a gene: 12. The CDR3 region has the DNA TGTGCCAGCAGTCTTAACCCGGGACTAGCGTTAAATGAGCAGTTCTTC. Translation: CASSLNPGLALNEQFF.

The chain carries TRBV5-1 and TRBJ1-1, with D possibly TRBD1 on 5 matching bases. V lost 5 bases, J lost 1 base, and 9 bases lay in between. This CDR3 contains 13 residues. Germline values: CDR1 SGHRS, CDR2 YFSETQ. CDR3 amino acids: CASRTETNTEAFF. The CDR3 DNA sequence: TGCGCCAGCAGGACAGAGACGAACACTGAAGCTTTCTTT. The full variable domain, with the rest looked up from reference TRBV5-1 and TRBJ1-1, is KAGVTQTPRYLIKTRGQQVTLSCSPISGHRSVSWYQQTPGQGLQFLFEYFSETQRNKGNFPGRFSGRQFSNSRSEMNVSTLELGDSALYLCASRTETNTEAFFGQGTRLTVV.

The V call is TRBV10-3, the J call TRBJ1-1; the D is unclear. Germline CDR1 and CDR2: ENHRY and SYGVKD. The ends were cut back, 10 bases at V and 2 bases at J, with 14 bases in the middle. The CDR3 length is 13 residues. The CDR3 nucleotides are TGTGCCACCCGGGTCGCCATAAACACTGAAGCTTTCTTT. It translates to CATRVAINTEAFF.

The rearrangement uses TRBV10-3 and TRBJ2-7, with D uncertain. Between the trimmed V and J ends, which lost 6 bases and 4 bases, there was a span of 10 bases. Germline CDR1 and CDR2: ENHRY and SYGVKD. CDR3 length equals 12 residues. Here the CDR3 DNA reads TGTGCCATCAGCCTCGACGGGTACGAGCAGTACTTC. Translation: CAISLDGYEQYF.

The chain joins TRBV28 to TRBJ2-1; the D gene is possibly TRBD2 (6 bases). This CDR3 comprises 14 residues. Germline V CDR1 and CDR2: MDHEN, SYDVKM. The V and J ends lost 7 bases and 2 bases respectively, with 12 bases between them. The CDR3: CASTQAGPYNEQFF. CDR3 nucleotides: TGTGCCAGCACTCAAGCGGGTCCCTACAATGAGCAGTTCTTC.

This clone has a single count. The V call is TRBV28, the J call TRBJ2-1; the match to TRBD2 covers 9 bases. Per the germline V gene, CDR1 is MDHEN and CDR2 is SYDVKM. V gave up 6 bases and J gave up 4 bases; unmatched junction bases: 10. CDR3 length: 16 residues. The DNA for the CDR3 is TGTGCCAGCAGCTCCTCCGGGACTAGCTTTTACAATGAGCAGTTCTTC. Translating it yields CASSSSGTSFYNEQFF.

The chain is built from TRBV5-1 and TRBJ2-2; a possible D gene is TRBD1 (5 bases). The CDR3 totals 15 residues. Germline V gene lookup returns CDR1 SGHRS and CDR2 YFSETQ. The V and J ends lost 4 bases and 0 bases respectively, with 10 bases between them. CDR3 sequence: CASSMTAPNTGELFF. The CDR3 bases are TGCGCCAGCAGCATGACAGCGCCGAACACCGGGGAGCTGTTTTTT.

Only a few counts were recorded for this clone. This chain uses TRBV11-3 with TRBJ1-6; 10 nucleotides line up with TRBD1. The germline V gene has CDR1 SGHNT and CDR2 YENEEA. The ends lost 4 bases at V and 7 bases at J; junction bases unmatched: 4. This CDR3 has 15 residues. The CDR3: CASSSPGQGNSPLHF. In DNA form, the CDR3 reads TGTGCCAGCAGCTCACCGGGACAGGGGAATTCACCCCTCCACTTT.

The chain couples TRBV7-2 to TRBJ1-1; 10 bases fit TRBD1. The CDR3 loop spans 14 amino acids. CDR1 is SGHTA, CDR2 FQGNSA, per germline. V gave up 5 bases and J gave up 5 bases; unmatched junction bases: 5. The CDR3 region has the DNA TGTGCCAGCAGCCTTGACAGGGGGCGGACTGAAGCTTTCTTT. This codes for CASSLDRGRTEAFF.

The V gene is TRBV25-1, the J gene TRBJ1-1; 10 positions agree with TRBD1. V lost 6 bases, J lost 1 base, and 8 bases stayed unmatched. CDR3 size: 16 residues. CDR1 is MGHDK, CDR2 SYGVNS, per germline. CDR3 nucleotides: TGTGCCAGCAGACTTCTCGGGACAGGGGAGAACACTGAAGCTTTCTTT. Amino acid sequence: CASRLLGTGENTEAFF.

The chain employs TRBV12-3 or TRBV12-4 and TRBJ2-2, with TRBD1 as a possible D gene (6 bases). The CDR3 extends over 13 amino acids. Trimming shortened V by 5 bases and J by 7 bases, and 11 bases separated the two germline ends. CDR3 in DNA: TGTGCCAGCAGTCCACAGGGTATCGGGGAGCTGTTTTTT. This codes for CASSPQGIGELFF.

This chain connects TRBV5-4 to TRBJ2-2; the match to TRBD2 covers 11 bases. V was clipped by 5 bases and J by 1 base; unmatched bases: 7. The CDR3 contains 17 residues. CDR1 and CDR2 (germline): SGHNT, YYREEE (reference sequence). As DNA, the CDR3 is TGTGCCAGCAGTCTGACTAGCGGGGTATTGAACACCGGGGAGCTGTTTTTT. This sequence encodes CASSLTSGVLNTGELFF. The entire variable domain, with the rest obtained from reference TRBV5-4 and TRBJ2-2, is as follows: ETGVTQSPTHLIKTRGQQVTLRCSSQSGHNTVSWYQQALGQGPQFIFQYYREEENGRGNFPPRFSGLQFPNYSSELNVNALELDDSALYLCASSLTSGVLNTGELFFGEGSRLTVL.

V gene TRBV2 combines with J gene TRBJ2-7; 7 bases line up with TRBD2. V trimming: 6 bases; J trimming: 3 bases; junction bases outside the gene matches: 11. The germline V gene has CDR1 SNHLY and CDR2 FYNNEI. This CDR3 comprises 15 residues. The CDR3 sequence: CASSENGGSYYEQYF. The CDR3 region has the DNA TGTGCCAGCAGCGAAAACGGCGGGAGCTACTACGAGCAGTACTTC.

This sequence joins TRBV30 and TRBJ1-1; D is unclear. The CDR3 length is 13 residues. Between the trimmed V and J ends, which lost 2 bases and 10 bases, there was a span of 17 bases. From germline, CDR1 is GTSNPN and CDR2 SVGIG (reference sequence). In DNA, the CDR3 is TGTGCCTGGAGTTCTGAACAACTGCGGATAGCTTTCTTT. It yields the protein CAWSSEQLRIAFF.

The chain carries TRBV5-1 and TRBJ2-1, with 12 bases aligning to TRBD1. The CDR3 sequence is 15 residues long. CDR1 and CDR2 from the germline V gene are SGHRS and YFSETQ. The V and J ends lost 0 bases and 9 bases, in that order; junction bases with no gene match: 4. This CDR3 is CASSLDGTGGSEQFF. In nucleotides, the CDR3 is TGCGCCAGCAGCTTGGACGGGACAGGGGGCAGTGAGCAGTTCTTC.

The chain employs TRBV30 and TRBJ1-2; TRBD1 agrees at 9 bases. Germline V gives CDR1 GTSNPN, CDR2 SVGIG (reference sequence). This CDR3 contains 16 residues. Trimming took 0 bases from V and 4 from J; bases not matched to a gene: 9. The DNA for the CDR3 is TGTGCCTGGAGTGTTGGCGCCGGGACAGGGTTCTATGGCTACACCTTC. This translates into CAWSVGAGTGFYGYTF.

V and J are TRBV15 and TRBJ2-2, with D perhaps TRBD2 (5 bases). Germline V CDR1 and CDR2: LNHNV, YYDKDF (reference sequence). The CDR3 sequence is 16 residues long. V lost 0 bases, J lost 5 bases, and 13 bases lay in between. The CDR3 nucleotides read TGTGCCACCAGCAGAGATGCTGGACTTAAAACCGGGGAGCTGTTTTTT. It encodes CATSRDAGLKTGELFF.

The chain employs TRBV27 and TRBJ1-1; D might be TRBD1 (5 bases). Trimming stripped 9 bases from V and 1 base from J, with 6 bases between. This CDR3 spans 11 amino acids. CDR1 is MNHEY and CDR2 is SMNVEV in the germline V gene (reference sequence). CDR3 region: CARDKNTEAFF. The CDR3 nucleotides are TGTGCCAGGGACAAGAACACTGAAGCTTTCTTT.

The chain employs TRBV29-1 and TRBJ1-5; 9 nucleotides match TRBD1. The V gene end was trimmed by 4 bases and the J gene end by 4 bases; junction bases not matched to a gene: 5. Germline CDR1 and CDR2: SQVTM and ANQGSEA. The CDR3 consists of 14 residues. The CDR3 DNA follows: TGCAGCGTTGTACCCGGGACAGGGAATCAGCCCCAGCATTTT. This translates into CSVVPGTGNQPQHF.

The genes are TRBV7-8 and TRBJ2-7, with TRBD1 matching over 7 bases. The CDR3 loop spans 14 amino acids. From germline, CDR1 is SGHVS and CDR2 FQNEAQ. Trimming removed 5 bases from V and 3 bases from J; junction bases left unmatched: 7. The CDR3 DNA is TGTGCCAGCAGCGCTAACAGGGGTAACTACGAGCAGTACTTC. As protein: CASSANRGNYEQYF.

The chain links TRBV30 to TRBJ1-2, with a weak D call TRBD1 (6 bases). Trimming took off 0 bases at V and 7 bases at J, with 18 bases between the two ends. Germline V gene sequence: CDR1 GTSNPN, CDR2 SVGIG (reference sequence). CDR3 length equals 15 residues. CDR3 in DNA: TGTGCCTGGAGTGTAGGGCAGGGGCCGAGAGGTGGCTACACCTTC. Translation gives CAWSVGQGPRGGYTF. Variable domain in full (rest from reference TRBV30 and TRBJ1-2): SQTIHQWPATLVQPVGSPLSLECTVEGTSNPNLYWYRQAAGRGLQLLFYSVGIGQISSEVPQNLSASRPQDRQFILSSKKLLLSDSGFYLCAWSVGQGPRGGYTFGSGTRLTVV.

This rearrangement joins TRBV9 to TRBJ2-3; possibly TRBD2 for D (5 bases). Germline assignment: CDR1 SGDLS and CDR2 YYNGEE. Between the trimmed V and J ends, which lost 0 bases and 2 bases, there was a span of 10 bases. The CDR3 sequence is 15 residues long. The CDR3 protein is CASSVGPGNTDTQYF. DNA for the CDR3: TGTGCCAGCAGCGTAGGCCCGGGAAACACAGATACGCAGTATTTT.

The chain combines TRBV3-1 (or the pseudogene TRBV3-2) with TRBJ2-5; a weak D match, TRBD1 (6 bases). V shed 2 bases and J shed 5 bases, with 15 bases lying between them. CDR3 size: 15 residues. The V gene's germline CDR1 is LGHDT and CDR2 YNNKEL (reference sequence). The CDR3 DNA follows: TGTGCCAGCAGCCAAACCGAGACAGGACGGGAGACCCAGTACTTC. Encoded protein: CASSQTETGRETQYF.

The V call is TRBV21-1, the J call TRBJ2-2; the D call TRBD2 from the table was never checked on the DNA. TRBV21-1 is a recognized pseudogene. The CDR3 sequence is 17 residues long. CDR3 nucleotides: TGTGCCAGCAGCGCCGAACTAGCGGGGAAGGCCGCCGGGGAGCTGTTTTTT. It specifies CASSAELAGKAAGELFF.

The V gene is TRBV14, the J gene TRBJ1-4; no definite D call. This CDR3 region has 15 residues. V shed 1 base and J shed 8 bases, with 14 bases lying between them. Looked up from germline, CDR1 is SGHDN and CDR2 is FVKESK. The CDR3 is CASSQAPKLREKLFF. The CDR3 coding sequence is TGTGCCAGCAGCCAAGCCCCCAAGCTACGCGAAAAACTGTTTTTT.

The rearrangement joins TRBV11-1 to TRBJ1-2; D call uncertain. The CDR3 runs 14 residues. Germline V CDR1 and CDR2: SGHAT, FQDESV (reference sequence). The V and J ends lost 1 base and 4 bases respectively, with 10 bases between them. The CDR3 DNA is TGTGCCAGCAGCTTAGATGGGCAGCTCTATGGCTACACCTTC. As protein: CASSLDGQLYGYTF.

The CDR3 here is CASTPRRTGDTEAFF. Written as DNA, the CDR3 is TGTGCCAGCACCCCGAGGAGGACAGGGGACACTGAAGCTTTCTTT. The chain carries TRBV28 and TRBJ1-1, with TRBD1 identical over 9 bases. J gave up 3 bases and V 7 bases, and 9 bases lay outside the gene matches. CDR3 length: 15 amino acids. Germline CDR1 is MDHEN and CDR2 is SYDVKM.

This clone has a single count. The chain links TRBV14 to TRBJ2-1; D perhaps matches TRBD2 (6 bases). Trimming took 1 base from V and 0 from J, leaving 10 bases between them. Germline CDR1 is SGHDN and CDR2 is FVKESK. The CDR3 is made up of 16 amino acids. The CDR3 DNA reads as TGTGCCAGCAGCCAAGCGGCGGGAAGCTCCTACAATGAGCAGTTCTTC. This gives the protein CASSQAAGSSYNEQFF.